Listed below are T cell receptor beta chains from one sample, sequenced in a study of blood T cell repertoires in COVID-19. The repertoire was sequenced with immunoSEQ multiplex PCR; TCRdb's copy has only in-frame clones and lacks some. Among some 500,000 clones, approximately 87% were seen once, and the ten largest hold 1.5% to 2%. The source material was PBMCs or T cells enriched from blood (not recorded which). The receptors stem from a woman aged 35 to 49 who had recovered from COVID-19. The CDR3 runs from the conserved cysteine through the conserved F or W. D genes are given only for firm matches. The listing skips clone size in some rows; elsewhere it reads once, few, many or a size class.

V gene: TRBV4-1
J gene: TRBJ2-1
D gene: TRBD1
clone size: .
CDR3 DNA: TGCGCCAGCAGCCAAGTGACAGGGGTTTGGTCGGATCAGCAGTTCTTC
CDR3 protein: CASSQVTGVWSDQQFF

V gene: TRBV9
J gene: TRBJ2-7
D gene: .
clone size: .
CDR3 DNA: TGTGCCAGCAGCGTAGGGGGAGAGCCCTACGAGCAGTACTTC
CDR3 protein: CASSVGGEPYEQYF

V gene: TRBV27
J gene: TRBJ1-4
D gene: TRBD1
clone size: .
CDR3 DNA: TGTGCCAGCAGAAGGACAGGGCTTGAAAAACTGTTTTTT
CDR3 protein: CASRRTGLEKLFF

V gene: TRBV18
J gene: TRBJ2-7
D gene: .
clone size: .
CDR3 DNA: TGTGCCACCACGGGGGAGCCCCAGGTCGAGCAGTACTTC
CDR3 protein: CATTGEPQVEQYF

V gene: TRBV27
J gene: TRBJ1-2
D gene: .
clone size: .
CDR3 DNA: TGTGCCAGCAGTTCGCGGGGAGATCTGGGCTACACCTTC
CDR3 protein: CASSSRGDLGYTF

V gene: TRBV29-1
J gene: TRBJ2-1
D gene: TRBD1
clone size: .
CDR3 DNA: TGCAGCGTTCACACCAGGGGGCTCGTAAACAATGAGCAGTTCTTC
CDR3 protein: CSVHTRGLVNNEQFF

V gene: TRBV5-4
J gene: TRBJ1-5
D gene: TRBD1
clone size: .
CDR3 DNA: TGTGCCAGCAGCCTGTCGCCGGGACAGGGAAATCAGCCCCAGCATTTT
CDR3 protein: CASSLSPGQGNQPQHF

V gene: TRBV3-1/TRBV3-2
J gene: TRBJ2-7
D gene: TRBD2
clone size: .
CDR3 DNA: TGTGCCAGCAGCGCCCTCGGGACTAGCGGCTACGAGCAGTACTTC
CDR3 protein: CASSALGTSGYEQYF

V gene: TRBV11-1
J gene: TRBJ2-1
D gene: .
clone size: .
CDR3 DNA: TGTGCCAGCGCCATGGGGAGAATGAATGAGCAGTTCTTC
CDR3 protein: CASAMGRMNEQFF

V gene: TRBV4-2
J gene: TRBJ1-1
D gene: .
clone size: .
CDR3 DNA: TGTGCCAGCAGCCCCCAGCGGTTGAACACTGAAGCTTTCTTT
CDR3 protein: CASSPQRLNTEAFF

V gene: TRBV18
J gene: TRBJ1-1
D gene: TRBD1
clone size: .
CDR3 DNA: TGTGCCAGCTCACTACAGGGGGATGTCACTGAAGCTTTCTTT
CDR3 protein: CASSLQGDVTEAFF

V gene: TRBV19
J gene: TRBJ2-7
D gene: .
clone size: .
CDR3 DNA: TGTGCCAGTAGTATAGGGGCCACAAACAGCTACGAGCAGTACTTC
CDR3 protein: CASSIGATNSYEQYF

V gene: TRBV29-1
J gene: TRBJ2-5
D gene: .
clone size: .
CDR3 DNA: TGCAGCGTCAGAATACCAAGCAGGGAGACCCAGTACTTC
CDR3 protein: CSVRIPSRETQYF

V gene: TRBV10-3
J gene: TRBJ1-1
D gene: .
clone size: .
CDR3 DNA: TGTGCCTCCCGGGACATAGGGAAGGGTTCGAACACTGAAGCTTTCTTT
CDR3 protein: CASRDIGKGSNTEAFF

V gene: TRBV5-6
J gene: TRBJ1-1
D gene: .
clone size: .
CDR3 DNA: TGTGCCAGCAGCCCTGGGGGCTCTGGATCCCTGTTT
CDR3 protein: CASSPGGSGSLF

V gene: TRBV7-9
J gene: TRBJ2-5
D gene: .
clone size: .
CDR3 DNA: TGTGCCAGCAGCCAGGAGACCCAGTACTTC
CDR3 protein: CASSQETQYF

V gene: TRBV7-2
J gene: TRBJ1-3
D gene: .
clone size: .
CDR3 DNA: TGTGCCAGCAGCCCAACCTTCACAGGGCCCGCGGGAAACACCATATATTTT
CDR3 protein: CASSPTFTGPAGNTIYF

V gene: TRBV7-9
J gene: TRBJ2-4
D gene: TRBD2
clone size: .
CDR3 DNA: TGTGCCAGCAGCGACTCTGGACTAGCGGGTCGGAACATTCAGTACTTC
CDR3 protein: CASSDSGLAGRNIQYF

V gene: TRBV7-6
J gene: TRBJ2-1
D gene: TRBD2
clone size: .
CDR3 DNA: TGTGCCAGCAGCTATCGGGAGGACTCCTACAATGAGCAGTTCTTC
CDR3 protein: CASSYREDSYNEQFF

V gene: TRBV2
J gene: TRBJ1-5
D gene: .
clone size: .
CDR3 DNA: TGTGCCAGCAGTGAGGTGACGGGAAATCAGCCCCAGCATTTT
CDR3 protein: CASSEVTGNQPQHF

V gene: TRBV2
J gene: TRBJ1-5
D gene: TRBD1
clone size: .
CDR3 DNA: TGTGCCAGCGGCCTGGACAGGGTTAGCAATCAGCCCCAGCATTTT
CDR3 protein: CASGLDRVSNQPQHF

V gene: TRBV11-3
J gene: TRBJ2-5
D gene: TRBD1
clone size: .
CDR3 DNA: TGTGCCAGCAGAGGGACAGGAGAGACCCAGTACTTC
CDR3 protein: CASRGTGETQYF

V gene: TRBV5-6
J gene: TRBJ2-1
D gene: TRBD2
clone size: .
CDR3 DNA: TGTGCCAGCAGCTCATATGGACTAGCGGGAGGCAATGAGCAGTTCTTC
CDR3 protein: CASSSYGLAGGNEQFF

V gene: TRBV7-8
J gene: TRBJ1-1
D gene: .
clone size: .
CDR3 DNA: TGTGCCAGCAGCTTACTCGGTCGTCTGCTGAACACTGAAGCTTTCTTT
CDR3 protein: CASSLLGRLLNTEAFF

V gene: TRBV5-4
J gene: TRBJ2-5
D gene: TRBD1
clone size: .
CDR3 DNA: TGTGCCAGCAGCTTTTTGGGCAGGGGGCCGAGGGGGGAGACCCAGTACTTC
CDR3 protein: CASSFLGRGPRGETQYF

V gene: TRBV19
J gene: TRBJ1-2
D gene: .
clone size: .
CDR3 DNA: TGTGCCAGCGAAAAAACCGAACAGGGATGGGTCTATGGCTACACCTTC
CDR3 protein: CASEKTEQGWVYGYTF

V gene: TRBV4-1
J gene: TRBJ1-4
D gene: TRBD1
clone size: .
CDR3 DNA: TGCGCCAGCAGGTCCAGGGGGACGGGAAAACTGTTTTTT
CDR3 protein: CASRSRGTGKLFF

V gene: TRBV11-2
J gene: TRBJ2-2
D gene: .
clone size: .
CDR3 DNA: TGTGCCAGCCTCGGTCGCCTTGTGGCCGGGGAGCTGTTTTTT
CDR3 protein: CASLGRLVAGELFF

V gene: TRBV5-8
J gene: TRBJ2-7
D gene: .
clone size: .
CDR3 DNA: TGTGCCAGCAGATGGAGGGGATACGAGCAGTACTTC
CDR3 protein: CASRWRGYEQYF

V gene: TRBV18
J gene: TRBJ1-3
D gene: TRBD1
clone size: .
CDR3 DNA: TGTGCCAGCTCACCTGGGCGGCGTGACAGGGGGCGAGACACCATATATTTT
CDR3 protein: CASSPGRRDRGRDTIYF

V gene: TRBV24-1
J gene: TRBJ1-2
D gene: .
clone size: .
CDR3 DNA: TGTGCCACCAGTGATTTTGGACAGCCGCTGTCCACCTTC
CDR3 protein: CATSDFGQPLSTF

V gene: TRBV3-1/TRBV3-2
J gene: TRBJ1-4
D gene: TRBD1
clone size: .
CDR3 DNA: TGTGCCAGCAGCCGGACAGGACAAAATGAAAAACTGTTTTTT
CDR3 protein: CASSRTGQNEKLFF

V gene: TRBV6-5
J gene: TRBJ2-7
D gene: TRBD2
clone size: .
CDR3 DNA: TGTGCCAGCAGTTACCTACCTAGCGGGAGCTCCTACGAGCAGTACTTC
CDR3 protein: CASSYLPSGSSYEQYF

V gene: TRBV18
J gene: TRBJ1-2
D gene: TRBD1
clone size: .
CDR3 DNA: TGTGCCAGCTCACCACAGGGGGCGAGAGGCTACACCTTC
CDR3 protein: CASSPQGARGYTF

V gene: TRBV10-3
J gene: TRBJ2-3
D gene: TRBD2
clone size: .
CDR3 DNA: TGTGCCACAATCGGCTCACTAGCGGGAGTTACAGATACGCAGTATTTT
CDR3 protein: CATIGSLAGVTDTQYF

V gene: TRBV7-9
J gene: TRBJ2-3
D gene: TRBD2
clone size: .
CDR3 DNA: TGTGCCAGCAGCTTAGGGGCTAGCGGGATCACAGATACGCAGTATTTT
CDR3 protein: CASSLGASGITDTQYF

V gene: TRBV5-6
J gene: TRBJ1-6
D gene: TRBD1
clone size: .
CDR3 DNA: TGTGCCAGCAGCCGACTCAGGGCAGGGGGCTCCTATAATTCACCCCTCCACTTT
CDR3 protein: CASSRLRAGGSYNSPLHF

V gene: TRBV12-5
J gene: TRBJ2-3
D gene: TRBD2
clone size: .
CDR3 DNA: TGTGCTAGTGGTTTGGTTATAAGCGGGAGTTCAACAGATACGCAGTATTTT
CDR3 protein: CASGLVISGSSTDTQYF

V gene: TRBV6-5
J gene: TRBJ1-6
D gene: TRBD1
clone size: .
CDR3 DNA: TGTGCCAGCAGTTGGGCCGGGGACAGTAGGAATTCACCCCTCCACTTT
CDR3 protein: CASSWAGDSRNSPLHF

V gene: TRBV13
J gene: TRBJ1-1
D gene: .
clone size: .
CDR3 DNA: TGTGCCAGCAGCTTACGACTAATGGCGAACACTGAAGCTTTCTTT
CDR3 protein: CASSLRLMANTEAFF

V gene: TRBV5-1
J gene: TRBJ1-5
D gene: .
clone size: .
CDR3 DNA: TGCGCCAGCAGCTTACGCCCGAGAGGAGACGGCAATCAGCCCCAGCATTTT
CDR3 protein: CASSLRPRGDGNQPQHF

V gene: TRBV7-2
J gene: TRBJ2-1
D gene: TRBD2
clone size: .
CDR3 DNA: TGTGCCAGCAGCTTAGGGGGAGCTAGCGGGGCGAATGAGCAGTTCTTC
CDR3 protein: CASSLGGASGANEQFF

V gene: TRBV10-1
J gene: TRBJ2-2
D gene: TRBD2
clone size: .
CDR3 DNA: TGCGCCAGCAGCCAAGCGGGAGTGACGGCCGGGGAGCTGTTTTTT
CDR3 protein: CASSQAGVTAGELFF

V gene: TRBV4-2
J gene: TRBJ2-7
D gene: TRBD2
clone size: .
CDR3 DNA: TGTGCCAGCAGCCAAGAGGTGGCGGGAGGTAACACCTACGAGCAGTACTTC
CDR3 protein: CASSQEVAGGNTYEQYF

V gene: TRBV5-8
J gene: TRBJ1-1
D gene: TRBD1
clone size: .
CDR3 DNA: TGTGCCAGCAGCCCCTGGGACAGAGTGAACACTGAAGCTTTCTTT
CDR3 protein: CASSPWDRVNTEAFF

V gene: TRBV6-5
J gene: TRBJ2-2
D gene: .
clone size: .
CDR3 DNA: TGTGCCAGCAGTTACCCGGGAACCGGGGAGCTGTTTTTT
CDR3 protein: CASSYPGTGELFF

V gene: TRBV19
J gene: TRBJ2-5
D gene: .
clone size: once
CDR3 DNA: TGTGCCAGTAGTACCTTCCGGAGCCTACAAGAGACCCAGTACTTC
CDR3 protein: CASSTFRSLQETQYF

V gene: TRBV7-2
J gene: TRBJ1-2
D gene: .
clone size: .
CDR3 DNA: TGTGCCAGCAGCTTGTCTGGGGCAGCGGGAGGCTACACCTTC
CDR3 protein: CASSLSGAAGGYTF

V gene: TRBV9
J gene: TRBJ2-7
D gene: TRBD2
clone size: once
CDR3 DNA: TGTGCCAGCAGCGCGGGGACCGGGACTAGCGCATCGTACGAGCAGTACTTC
CDR3 protein: CASSAGTGTSASYEQYF

V gene: TRBV6-5
J gene: TRBJ2-5
D gene: TRBD1
clone size: .
CDR3 DNA: TGTGCCAGCAGCGGCAACAGGGGGCGCAGAGAGACCCAGTACTTC
CDR3 protein: CASSGNRGRRETQYF

V gene: TRBV2
J gene: TRBJ1-1
D gene: .
clone size: .
CDR3 DNA: TGTGCCAGCAAAGCCCTAGACAGAGCGAACACTGAAGCTTTCTTT
CDR3 protein: CASKALDRANTEAFF

V gene: TRBV12-5
J gene: TRBJ2-2
D gene: .
clone size: .
CDR3 DNA: TGTGCTAGTGATCTATACCTCACCGGGGAGCTGTTTTTT
CDR3 protein: CASDLYLTGELFF

V gene: TRBV27
J gene: TRBJ1-5
D gene: TRBD1
clone size: .
CDR3 DNA: TGTGCCAGCAGTTCAACAAACAGGGGTTCCCAGCATTTT
CDR3 protein: CASSSTNRGSQHF

V gene: TRBV9
J gene: TRBJ1-1
D gene: .
clone size: .
CDR3 DNA: TGTGCCAGCAGCGTAGGGGCGGGCCCTGAAGCTTTCTTT
CDR3 protein: CASSVGAGPEAFF

V gene: TRBV3-1/TRBV3-2
J gene: TRBJ1-4
D gene: .
clone size: .
CDR3 DNA: TGTGCCAGCAGCCAAGATGTTCGCGCGGCAGGAGGCGAAAAACTGTTTTTT
CDR3 protein: CASSQDVRAAGGEKLFF

V gene: TRBV12-3/TRBV12-4
J gene: TRBJ2-1
D gene: .
clone size: .
CDR3 DNA: TGTGCCAGCAGTTTATCGGCCTACAATGAGCAGTTCTTC
CDR3 protein: CASSLSAYNEQFF

V gene: TRBV5-1
J gene: TRBJ2-1
D gene: .
clone size: .
CDR3 DNA: TGCGCCAGCACCAGTGTACGGGAGAATGAGCAGTTCTTC
CDR3 protein: CASTSVRENEQFF

V gene: TRBV21-1
J gene: TRBJ2-5
D gene: .
clone size: .
CDR3 DNA: TGTGCCAGCAGTATAACCCGACAGGGGGCAGAAGAGACCCAGTACTTC
CDR3 protein: CASSITRQGAEETQYF

V gene: TRBV5-4
J gene: TRBJ2-7
D gene: .
clone size: few
CDR3 DNA: TGTGCCAGCAGTTCCTCTCTTAACTCGTACGAGCAGTACTTC
CDR3 protein: CASSSSLNSYEQYF